Shown below are 32 T cell receptor beta chains from a single sample sequenced in a study of naive and memory T cell subsets. Study-level findings and limits: Naive repertoires, especially CD8, held a few larger clonotypes, possibly memory cells re-expressing CD45RA.

An equimolar mix of two oligonucleotides served as the beta constant-region primer for TRBC1 and TRBC2. Four rounds of PCR amplified the ligated cDNA using nested alpha and beta constant-region primers plus SP2. In TCRdb, the UMI-ligation and nested PCR reads were re-called with MiXCR into one record per CDR3 protein. Of some 110,000 distinct CDR3 sequences listed, 13% to 15% are singletons. These receptors are not linked to any known antigen. The sample taken for sequencing was naive CD8+ T cells from blood. These receptors were collected from a human donor in good health.

This clonotype showed up many times. The chain uses TRBV4-3 and TRBJ2-1; 16 nucleotides agree with TRBD2. The CDR3 spans 17 residues. With 0 bases clipped from V and 9 bases from J, the junction kept 5 bases outside the gene matches. The germline V gene has CDR1 LGHNA and CDR2 YSLEER. The CDR3 DNA follows: TGCGCCAGCAGCCAAGATGGGGGGACTAGCGGGGGGGTTGAGCAGTTCTTC. This codes for CASSQDGGTSGGVEQFF.

This clonotype showed up just a few times. The rearrangement links TRBV30 to TRBJ2-7, with D tentatively TRBD2 (7 bases). V was clipped by 4 bases and J by 4 bases, with 14 bases between them. The CDR3 length is 13 residues. CDR1 is GTSNPN, CDR2 SVGIG, per germline (reference sequence). CDR3 sequence (DNA): TGTGCCTGGACCGGGGGAGGGGGTTACGAGCAGTACTTC. This sequence encodes CAWTGGGGYEQYF.

This chain joins TRBV20-1 and TRBJ2-7, with TRBD1 matching 12 bases. Germline V gene sequence: CDR1 DFQATT, CDR2 SNEGSKA (reference sequence). V dropped 1 base and J dropped 6; count of bases not matched to a gene: 7. The CDR3 runs to 15 residues. Here the CDR3 DNA reads TGCAGTGCTAGAGGCCGGGACAGGGGGCCCTGCGAGCAGTACTTC. It yields the protein CSARGRDRGPCEQYF.

This clonotype has a count of ten or more. V and J are TRBV4-3 and TRBJ2-1, with TRBD2 identical over 7 bases. There are 14 residues in the CDR3. The germline gives CDR1 LGHNA, CDR2 YSLEER. With V trimmed by 4 bases and J by 9 bases, 9 bases remained unmatched. CDR3 nucleotide sequence: TGCGCCAGCAGCCCGCTCCCGGGGGGAATTGAGCAGTTCTTC. Translated, it gives CASSPLPGGIEQFF.

Ten or more counts support this clonotype. The genes are TRBV10-3 and TRBJ2-7; 7 bases align to TRBD1. Germline CDR1 ENHRY, CDR2 SYGVKD. The CDR3 sequence is 13 residues long. V dropped 7 bases and J dropped 3; count of bases not matched to a gene: 6. The CDR3 DNA reads TGTGCCATCACCACGGACAGGAACTACGAGCAGTACTTC. Encoded protein: CAITTDRNYEQYF.

This clonotype was seen at least ten times. The chain joins TRBV7-2 to TRBJ1-3; D unclear. This CDR3 is 16 amino acids long. Germline assignment: CDR1 SGHTA and CDR2 FQGNSA. Trimming stripped 1 base from V and 0 bases from J, with 10 bases between. CDR3 DNA: TGTGCCAGCAGCTTAGTTACAACAGCCTCTGGAAACACCATATATTTT. Protein product: CASSLVTTASGNTIYF.

Only a few counts were recorded for this clonotype. The chain recombines TRBV7-9 with TRBJ2-7; possibly TRBD2 for D (8 bases). Germline assignment: CDR1 SEHNR and CDR2 FQNEAQ (reference sequence). Trimming removed 6 bases at V and 2 bases at J, with 14 bases between. The CDR3 runs to 14 residues. For the CDR3, the DNA is TGTGCCAGCAGGCGGGGGGACAGACCCTACGAGCAGTACTTC. As protein: CASRRGDRPYEQYF.

There are a few counts of this clonotype. The gene calls are TRBV25-1 and TRBJ1-3; D not resolved. The germline V and J ends were trimmed by 1 base and 2 bases, with 9 bases remaining between them. The CDR3 loop spans 15 amino acids. Germline loops: CDR1 MGHDK, CDR2 SYGVNS. The CDR3 DNA reads TGTGCCAGCAGTGAATTAGCGGGGACTGGAAACACCATATATTTT. This gives the protein CASSELAGTGNTIYF.

This clonotype was found a few times. The chain couples TRBV5-4 to TRBJ2-7, with D uncertain. Trimming took 2 bases from V and 4 from J, leaving 10 bases between them. Germline CDR1 is SGHNT and CDR2 is YYREEE (reference sequence). The CDR3 covers 13 residues. CDR3 sequence (DNA): TGTGCCAGCAGCTTAAAGGCAGAGTACGAGCAGTACTTC. It is translated as CASSLKAEYEQYF.

The chain links TRBV9 to TRBJ2-7; 11 bases align to TRBD2. V gave up 3 bases and J gave up 2 bases; unmatched junction bases: 1. The CDR3 has 14 residues. CDR1 and CDR2 (germline): SGDLS, YYNGEE. The chain's CDR3 is CASSASGGPYEQYF. CDR3 coding DNA: TGTGCCAGCAGCGCTAGCGGGGGGCCCTACGAGCAGTACTTC.

The CDR3 DNA follows: TGTGCCAGCAGCCCCCGACTAGCACGCACAGATACGCAGTATTTT. Translating gives CASSPRLARTDTQYF. V and J are TRBV3-1 and TRBJ2-3; 7 bases are a match to TRBD2. Germline CDR1 LGHDT, CDR2 YNNKEL (reference sequence). This CDR3 has 15 amino acids. V lost 4 bases and J lost 1; bases outside the gene matches: 5.

There are a few counts of this clonotype. V gene TRBV7-9 combines with J gene TRBJ2-3; 7 bases match TRBD2. Trimming cost V 5 bases and J 4 bases; bases outside gene matches: 12. The CDR3 spans 16 residues. Looked up from germline, CDR1 is SEHNR and CDR2 is FQNEAQ (reference sequence). The chain's CDR3 is CASSLVGGGAADTQYF. CDR3 in DNA: TGTGCCAGCAGCCTCGTCGGGGGAGGGGCCGCAGATACGCAGTATTTT.

In its sample, this clonotype was seen a few times. The genes are TRBV4-2 and TRBJ2-3; D is uncertain. CDR1 is LGHNA, CDR2 YNFKEQ, per germline. V lost 1 base and J lost 0, with 8 bases in between. The CDR3 contains 15 residues. The CDR3 spells CASSQGFSSTDTQYF. The CDR3 region has the DNA TGTGCCAGCAGCCAAGGTTTTAGCAGCACAGATACGCAGTATTTT.

This clonotype has ten or more counts. The rearrangement links TRBV15 to TRBJ1-2; 7 positions agree with TRBD1. This CDR3 spans 13 amino acids. V dropped 5 bases and J dropped 3; count of bases not matched to a gene: 3. Germline V gene sequence: CDR1 LNHNV, CDR2 YYDKDF (reference sequence). This chain's CDR3 is CATSGDSDYGYTF. Written as DNA, the CDR3 is TGTGCCACCAGCGGGGACAGTGACTATGGCTACACCTTC.

This clonotype has ten or more counts. The rearrangement joins TRBV25-1 to TRBJ2-7; D remains ambiguous. The CDR3 runs 13 residues. The ends were cut back, 4 bases at V and 3 bases at J, with 10 bases in the middle. Germline values: CDR1 MGHDK, CDR2 SYGVNS. This CDR3 reads CASSVGYFYEQYF. CDR3 DNA sequence: TGTGCCAGCAGTGTGGGCTATTTCTACGAGCAGTACTTC.

The CDR3 here is CASSGSGRLDTQYF. The DNA for the CDR3 is TGTGCCAGCAGTGGAAGCGGGAGGCTAGATACGCAGTATTTT. The chain couples TRBV6-2 or TRBV6-3 to TRBJ2-3; 9 nucleotides agree with TRBD2. The germline gives CDR1 MNHEY, CDR2 SVGEGT. The CDR3 runs to 14 residues. V shed 5 bases, J shed 5 bases, and the junction held 5 bases outside the gene matches.

CDR3 loop: CASSQEVRQGDTQYF. The CDR3 DNA reads as TGCGCCAGCAGCCAAGAGGTCCGGCAGGGAGATACGCAGTATTTT. The chain is built from TRBV4-1 and TRBJ2-3; D possibly corresponds to TRBD1 (5 bases). Trimming removed 0 bases at V and 5 bases at J, with 12 bases between. The CDR3 length is 15 residues. The germline CDR1 and CDR2 sequences are MGHRA and YSYEKL.

The CDR3 loop is CASSQAEGRGYTF. The CDR3 region has the DNA TGCGCCAGCAGCCAAGCAGAGGGGCGCGGCTACACCTTC. V is TRBV4-3 and J is TRBJ1-2; weak D call: TRBD1 (5 bases). Trimming cost V 1 base and J 8 bases, with 11 bases left between them. This CDR3 has 13 residues. Germline V gene data show CDR1 as LGHNA and CDR2 as YSLEER.

The chain couples TRBV27 to TRBJ2-7; no firm D call. With 2 bases removed from V and 7 bases from J, the gap between germline ends came to 18 bases. There are 15 residues in the CDR3. Germline-derived CDR1 and CDR2 are MNHEY and SMNVEV (reference sequence). Written as DNA, the CDR3 is TGTGCCAGCAGTTTAGGTCAGACTTATATCCTGGAGCAGTACTTC. The encoded protein is CASSLGQTYILEQYF.

The sample holds many counts of this clonotype. The chain has TRBV9 and TRBJ2-1; 9 bases agree with TRBD2. This CDR3 contains 16 residues. The V and J ends lost 0 bases and 6 bases, in that order; junction bases with no gene match: 7. Germline CDR1 SGDLS, CDR2 YYNGEE. This chain's CDR3 is CASSVEGGRAANEQFF. DNA of the CDR3: TGTGCCAGCAGCGTAGAGGGCGGGAGGGCCGCCAATGAGCAGTTCTTC.

In regard to this clonotype: A much bigger clone sits one base away, suggesting this may be a read error. The chain joins TRBV9 to TRBJ2-6; perhaps TRBD1 as D (6 bases). The CDR3 loop spans 19 amino acids. Germline values: CDR1 SGDLS, CDR2 YYNGEE. CDR3 bases: TGTGCCGGCAGCGTAGATCCCCAGGGGTTACTGGCTGGGGCCAACGTCCTGACTTTC. It codes for CAGSVDPQGLLAGANVLTF.

J is TRBJ2-1 and V is TRBV7-3, with 8 bases matching TRBD2. V shed 2 bases, J shed 3 bases, and the junction held 3 bases outside the gene matches. There are 15 residues in the CDR3. Germline assignment: CDR1 SGHTA and CDR2 FQGTGA. The CDR3: CASSLGLASYNEQFF. The CDR3 DNA sequence: TGTGCCAGCAGCTTAGGACTAGCAAGCTACAATGAGCAGTTCTTC.

This clonotype was found once. The V and J genes are TRBV29-1 and TRBJ2-3; D is unresolved. The length of the CDR3 is 10 residues. Germline-derived CDR1 and CDR2 are SQVTM and ANQGSEA. The V end was cut by 5 bases, the J end by 7 bases, with 7 bases between. The chain's CDR3 is CSVSDNTQYF. Written as DNA, the CDR3 is TGCAGCGTTTCGGATAATACGCAGTATTTT.

This clonotype was counted only a few times. The CDR3 here is CASSVGSNTEAFF. The CDR3 coding sequence is TGTGCCAGCAGCGTAGGATCGAACACTGAAGCTTTCTTT. The chain joins TRBV9 to TRBJ1-1; no clear D gene. The germline V gene has CDR1 SGDLS and CDR2 YYNGEE. The ends were cut back, 0 bases at V and 1 base at J, with 4 bases in the middle. This CDR3 has 13 amino acids.

CDR3 in DNA: TGTGCCAGCAGTCCCTCTTACAGGGTGAACACTGAAGCTTTCTTT. Its translation is CASSPSYRVNTEAFF. This chain links TRBV12-3 or TRBV12-4 with TRBJ1-1; maybe TRBD1 (6 bases). CDR3 length equals 15 residues. V lost 5 bases, J lost 0 bases, and 13 bases lay in between.

As to this clonotype: Germline is not matched at one junction end, which may reflect a read error. The chain carries TRBV24-1 and TRBJ2-1, with D possibly being TRBD1 (6 bases). Looked up from germline, CDR1 is KGHDR and CDR2 is SFDVKD. The CDR3 consists of 14 residues. The CDR3, as DNA: TGTGCCACCAGTGACAGGGGTGCCTACAATGAGCGGTTCTTC. It yields the protein CATSDRGAYNERFF.

For this clonotype: The junction differs from germline at one of its ends, possibly a read error. This chain connects TRBV6-5 to TRBJ2-5; 8 bases are shared with TRBD1. Germline CDR1 and CDR2: MNHEY and SVGAGI. The length of the CDR3 is 15 residues. CDR3 loop: CASSSTGGYQETHYF. CDR3 nucleotide sequence: TGTGCCAGCAGTTCAACAGGGGGGTACCAAGAGACCCATTACTTC.

This clonotype has just a few counts. This rearrangement joins TRBV29-1 to TRBJ2-7, with D perhaps TRBD1 (5 bases). V lost 1 base and J lost 3, with 7 bases in between. The CDR3 length is 12 residues. Germline V gene lookup returns CDR1 SQVTM and CDR2 ANQGSEA. CDR3: CSVEAQGYEQYF. Here the CDR3 DNA reads TGCAGCGTTGAAGCGCAGGGCTACGAGCAGTACTTC.

This clonotype was recorded a few times. V is TRBV6-2 or TRBV6-3 and J is TRBJ2-2; the match to TRBD2 covers 8 bases. J lost 0 bases, V lost 2 bases, and 11 bases had no gene match. The CDR3 extends over 19 amino acids. From germline, CDR1 is MNHEY and CDR2 SVGEGT. The CDR3: CASSYGRNSGAPNTGELFF. DNA of the CDR3: TGTGCCAGCAGTTACGGGAGGAATAGCGGGGCCCCGAACACCGGGGAGCTGTTTTTT.

This chain uses TRBV30 with TRBJ1-1; D unclear. The CDR3 loop spans 9 amino acids. Germline CDR1 is GTSNPN and CDR2 is SVGIG (reference sequence). Trimming cost V 8 bases and J 7 bases, with 8 bases left between them. The CDR3 region has the DNA TGTGCCCGCGTTAGTGAAGCTTTCTTT. Its protein product is CARVSEAFF.

This clonotype was recorded many times. This rearrangement joins TRBV4-3 to TRBJ2-3; D not resolved. V was trimmed by 0 bases and J by 5 bases, leaving 6 bases between them. CDR3 size: 13 residues. From germline, CDR1 is LGHNA and CDR2 YSLEER. The CDR3 loop is CASSQDQRDTQYF. The DNA of the CDR3 is TGCGCCAGCAGCCAAGATCAAAGAGATACGCAGTATTTT.

This clonotype turned up a few times. The rearrangement joins TRBV6-4 to TRBJ2-3; 9 bases fit TRBD2. V was clipped by 2 bases and J by 0 bases; unmatched bases: 3. Looked up from germline, CDR1 is MRHNA and CDR2 is SNTAGT. The CDR3 is 16 amino acids. The CDR3 DNA reads as TGTGCCAGCAGTGACCCGACTAGCGGTAGCACAGATACGCAGTATTTT. This codes for CASSDPTSGSTDTQYF.